This is a list of T cell receptor beta chains from one sample in a study of T cell repertoires in cytomegalovirus infection. Their specific antigens are unknown. TCRdb re-called the reads through MiXCR, storing one row per CDR3 protein. The sample records approximately 730,000 distinct CDR3 sequences, 25% to 30% being singletons. The material was cultured CD8+ T cells from PBMCs, obtained from culture after CMV antigen stimulation. These TCRs come from a human donor in good health (CMV status not recorded). Some clones in this sample may be carry-over from other donors' samples. CDR3s leave out the opening cysteine and the closing phenylalanine or tryptophan. A D gene is named only where the DNA matches it firmly.

J | D | length | V | CDR3
TRBJ1-2 | - | 14 | TRBV19 | ASSIRIPTGLYGYT
TRBJ1-6 | - | 16 | TRBV7-6 | ASSLWGEGSGANSPLH
TRBJ2-3 | TRBD2 | 12 | TRBV20-1 | SASPGLAGDTQY
TRBJ2-5 | - | 13 | TRBV12-3/TRBV12-4 | ASSLGTPTPETQY
TRBJ2-5 | TRBD1 | 14 | TRBV18 | ASSPMPGQGAETQY
TRBJ2-3 | - | 10 | TRBV15 | ATSRATDTQY
TRBJ2-6 | - | 16 | TRBV7-6 | ASSPKITVYSGANVLT
TRBJ2-1 | - | 13 | TRBV9 | ASSVEPGLYNEQF
TRBJ2-1 | TRBD2 | 16 | TRBV7-6 | ASSPGLAGGKAYNEQF
TRBJ1-2 | - | 9 | TRBV20-1 | TLGPNYGYT
TRBJ2-1 | TRBD1 | 13 | TRBV19 | ASSMKGTGYNEQF
TRBJ2-7 | TRBD2 | 14 | TRBV6-5 | ASTSLMAGGIYEQY
TRBJ2-2 | - | 13 | TRBV2 | ASSPGDPGTGELF
TRBJ2-5 | - | 14 | TRBV13 | ASSLVGPGVGETQY
TRBJ2-1 | TRBD1 | 14 | TRBV5-8 | ASSPLGQGGFYEQF
TRBJ2-5 | TRBD2 | 16 | TRBV18 | ASSPLKRGLAVQETQY
TRBJ2-6 | - | 12 | TRBV19 | ASSGPTGANVLT
TRBJ2-2 | - | 11 | TRBV6-2/TRBV6-3 | ASSYPLGGELF
TRBJ1-2 | TRBD1 | 9 | TRBV6-1 | ATRDSYGYT
TRBJ2-3 | TRBD2 | 13 | TRBV6-1 | ASSEPQGGTDTQY
TRBJ2-2 | TRBD2 | 17 | TRBV7-6 | ASSSPSGTSGPIAGELF
TRBJ1-6 | - | 12 | TRBV19 | ASSEPYKNSPLH
TRBJ1-4 | TRBD1 | 14 | TRBV7-3 | ASSLSYRTGKEKLF
TRBJ1-1 | - | 11 | TRBV7-2 | ASRRRDNTEAF
TRBJ1-2 | - | 14 | TRBV7-9 | ASSSESGGSSYGYT
TRBJ2-2 | TRBD2 | 12 | TRBV7-2 | ASSSQRGAGELF
TRBJ2-1 | - | 11 | TRBV29-1 | SVELRVFNEQF
TRBJ2-1 | - | 11 | TRBV6-6 | ASSYSKGREQF
TRBJ1-2 | - | 14 | TRBV27 | ASSFIGGGGKSGYT
TRBJ2-7 | - | 15 | TRBV2 | AVLVPASQGKTYEQY
TRBJ2-3 | - | 14 | TRBV6-2/TRBV6-3 | ASSFSGRSSTDTQY
TRBJ1-2 | - | 11 | TRBV12-5 | ASGLVDPYGYT
TRBJ1-5 | - | 14 | TRBV7-2 | ASSRERQGSNQPQH